A single sample is the source of the 17 T cell receptor beta chains below, sequenced in a study of blood T cell repertoires in COVID-19. Only in-frame clones appear in the TCRdb table, and some are missing; sequencing was by immunoSEQ multiplex PCR. The sample consists of 500,000 or so clones, roughly 87% of them appearing once. The sequencing sample was made of PBMCs or T cells enriched from blood (not recorded which). These receptors originate from a woman in her late teens or twenties who had recovered from COVID-19.

This chain links TRBV7-2 with TRBJ1-6, with 7 bases fitting TRBD1. Germline V gives CDR1 SGHTA, CDR2 FQGNSA. J gave up 7 bases and V 4 bases, and 7 bases lay outside the gene matches. The CDR3 runs 15 residues. CDR3 protein: CASSWMTGTNSPLHF. CDR3 sequence (DNA): TGTGCCAGCAGCTGGATGACAGGGACAAATTCACCCCTCCACTTT. The full variable domain, in which reference TRBV7-2 and TRBJ1-6 provide the parts outside the CDR3, is GAGVSQSPSNKVTEKGKDVELRCDPISGHTALYWYRQSLGQGLEFLIYFQGNSAPDKSGLPSDRFSAERTGGSVSTLTIQRTQQEDSAVYLCASSWMTGTNSPLHFGNGTRLTVT.

The chain is built from TRBV7-6 and TRBJ2-1; 13 nucleotides align to TRBD2. This CDR3 spans 15 amino acids. Germline-derived CDR1 and CDR2 are SGHVS and FNYEAQ. V gave up 1 base and J gave up 7 bases; unmatched junction bases: 1. CDR3 sequence: CASSLGTSGGNEQFF. The CDR3 DNA reads TGTGCCAGCAGCTTAGGGACTAGCGGGGGAAATGAGCAGTTCTTC.

The chain couples TRBV12-5 to TRBJ1-2; D might be TRBD1 (5 bases). This CDR3 has 14 amino acids. Germline CDR1 and CDR2: LGHNT and FRNRAP. V gave up 6 bases and J gave up 6 bases, with 17 bases separating them. CDR3 nucleotide sequence: TGTGCTAGTGGACTCTCCCGGGGGTTAAATGGCTACACCTTC. Translated: CASGLSRGLNGYTF.

This clone was seen a single time. This chain connects TRBV5-1 to TRBJ2-1; 7 positions agree with TRBD2. Germline V gene data show CDR1 as SGHRS and CDR2 as YFSETQ. CDR3 length: 14 residues. V was clipped by 6 bases and J by 3 bases; unmatched bases: 6. The CDR3 region has the DNA TGCGCCAGCACCCCGGGGGGAAACTACAATGAGCAGTTCTTC. Translated: CASTPGGNYNEQFF.

This clone was counted once. The chain is built from TRBV13 and TRBJ1-2, with 9 bases matching TRBD1. CDR1 and CDR2 from the germline V gene are PRHDT and FYEKMQ (reference sequence). The CDR3 extends over 18 amino acids. J lost 2 bases, V lost 5 bases, and 15 bases had no gene match. The CDR3 nucleotides are TGTGCCAGCAGCCCACCCCGACAGGGGGGCGTAAAAAACTATGGCTACACCTTC. This encodes CASSPPRQGGVKNYGYTF. Variable domain in full (rest from reference TRBV13 and TRBJ1-2): AAGVIQSPRHLIKEKRETATLKCYPIPRHDTVYWYQQGPGQDPQFLISFYEKMQSDKGSIPDRFSAQQFSDYHSELNMSSLELGDSALYFCASSPPRQGGVKNYGYTFGSGTRLTVV.

This rearrangement joins TRBV2 to TRBJ1-1, with TRBD1 identical over 9 bases. The CDR3 has 14 amino acids. Per the germline V gene, CDR1 is SNHLY and CDR2 is FYNNEI. The V and J ends lost 4 bases and 5 bases, in that order; junction bases with no gene match: 5. For the CDR3, the DNA is TGTGCCAGCAGTGTGGGACAGGGAACAACTGAAGCTTTCTTT. It encodes CASSVGQGTTEAFF.

The table lists this clone with a count of one. This chain joins TRBV3-1 (or the pseudogene TRBV3-2) and TRBJ2-5; 13 bases are shared with TRBD2. Germline V gene sequence: CDR1 LGHDT, CDR2 YNNKEL (reference sequence). The CDR3 totals 16 residues. V was clipped by 2 bases and J by 4 bases; unmatched bases: 4. The CDR3: CASSQLTSGGGETQYF. The DNA of the CDR3 is TGTGCCAGCAGCCAATTAACTAGCGGGGGGGGAGAGACCCAGTACTTC.

J is TRBJ2-5 and V is TRBV7-9, with no clear D. CDR1 and CDR2 from the germline V gene are SEHNR and FQNEAQ (reference sequence). V was cut by 4 bases and J by 2 bases, with 8 bases left in between. The CDR3 extends over 13 amino acids. CDR3 amino acids: CASSSTEQETQYF. CDR3 in DNA: TGTGCCAGCAGCTCGACTGAACAAGAGACCCAGTACTTC. The whole variable domain, filled in from reference TRBV7-9 and TRBJ2-5, reads DTGVSQNPRHKITKRGQNVTFRCDPISEHNRLYWYRQTLGQGPEFLTYFQNEAQLEKSRLLSDRFSAERPKGSFSTLEIQRTEQGDSAMYLCASSSTEQETQYFGPGTRLLVL.

The chain is built from TRBV6-5 and TRBJ1-4; the match to TRBD1 covers 10 bases. This CDR3 has 15 residues. Germline CDR1 is MNHEY and CDR2 is SVGAGI. The ends lost 6 bases at V and 8 bases at J; junction bases unmatched: 9. CDR3 sequence (DNA): TGTGCCAGCAGAGGGACAGGGGAGTTTAGGGAAAAACTGTTTTTT. It specifies CASRGTGEFREKLFF.

The chain combines TRBV7-2 with TRBJ1-3; unclear D gene. The V and J ends lost 1 base and 8 bases respectively, with 15 bases between them. From germline, CDR1 is SGHTA and CDR2 FQGNSA. The CDR3 has 15 amino acids. The CDR3 region has the DNA TGTGCCAGCAGCTTAGTCTCTGTCCCTCGTGACACCATATATTTT. It yields the protein CASSLVSVPRDTIYF.

V usage is TRBV5-8 and J usage is TRBJ1-3; possible D gene TRBD1, 5 bases. The CDR3 consists of 16 residues. Per the germline V gene, CDR1 is SGHTS and CDR2 is YDEGEE. Trimming shortened V by 2 bases and J by 2 bases, and 14 bases separated the two germline ends. In DNA form, the CDR3 reads TGTGCCAGCAGCTTTGGGAGGGGAGAAGCTGGAAACACCATATATTTT. Protein sequence: CASSFGRGEAGNTIYF.

The CDR3 here is CASSKGGRAQNTGELFF. Here the CDR3 DNA reads TGTGCCAGCAGCAAAGGGGGGAGGGCACAAAACACCGGGGAGCTGTTTTTT. This chain connects TRBV21-1 to TRBJ2-2; the table's D gene call, TRBD2, was not cross checked with the DNA. TRBV21-1 is tagged as a pseudogene. The CDR3 totals 17 residues.

The CDR3 coding sequence is TGCGCCAGCAGCTCCGGGACAGGGGTTTTTACCGGGGAGCTGTTTTTT. This sequence encodes CASSSGTGVFTGELFF. The rearrangement joins TRBV5-1 to TRBJ2-2; 10 positions match TRBD1. J was trimmed by 5 bases and V by 3 bases; bases with no gene match: 7. CDR3 length equals 16 residues. The germline gives CDR1 SGHRS, CDR2 YFSETQ.

This clone was recorded once. J is TRBJ1-5 and V is TRBV19; tentatively, D is TRBD1 (6 bases). The CDR3 is made up of 13 amino acids. The V end was cut by 5 bases, the J end by 5 bases, with 10 bases between. Germline-derived CDR1 and CDR2 are LNHDA and SQIVND (reference sequence). CDR3 nucleotide sequence: TGTGCCAGTAGTGTGGACAGTCATCAGCCCCAGCATTTT. Translated: CASSVDSHQPQHF. The full variable domain, with the rest looked up from reference TRBV19 and TRBJ1-5, is DGGITQSPKYLFRKEGQNVTLSCEQNLNHDAMYWYRQDPGQGLRLIYYSQIVNDFQKGDIAEGYSVSREKKESFPLTVTSAQKNPTAFYLCASSVDSHQPQHFGDGTRLSIL.

This clone has more than one count but fewer than ten. The chain carries TRBV11-2 and TRBJ2-1, with D perhaps matching TRBD2 (6 bases). This CDR3 region has 12 residues. V was pared by 5 bases and J by 8 bases, with 10 bases between. Looked up from germline, CDR1 is SGHAT and CDR2 is FQNNGV. CDR3 in amino acids: CASSGEEDEQFF. The CDR3 coding sequence is TGTGCCAGCAGCGGGGAGGAAGATGAGCAGTTCTTC.

The chain couples TRBV5-8 to TRBJ1-5, with a weak D call TRBD1 (5 bases). V was pared by 6 bases and J by 0 bases, with 22 bases between. The CDR3 consists of 18 residues. Per the germline V gene, CDR1 is SGHTS and CDR2 is YDEGEE. CDR3 region: CASTPEGVNFNSNQPQHF. The CDR3 coding sequence is TGTGCCAGCACCCCGGAAGGGGTTAATTTTAATAGCAATCAGCCCCAGCATTTT.

This clone was found a few times. The J gene is TRBJ1-2, the V gene TRBV7-8, with D unclear. Germline V gene data show CDR1 as SGHVS and CDR2 as FQNEAQ. Trimming pared 3 bases from V and 2 bases from J, leaving 16 bases between. The CDR3 runs to 16 residues. CDR3 sequence: CASSFGKEHTNYGYTF. The DNA of the CDR3 is TGTGCCAGCAGCTTTGGTAAAGAACACACAAACTATGGCTACACCTTC.